The 3 T cell receptor beta chains below were found in one sample sequenced in a study of T cell repertoires in cytomegalovirus infection. TCRdb used MiXCR to reprocess the reads, holding one entry per CDR3 protein. The sample holds about 100,000 distinct CDR3 sequences, roughly a quarter seen once. The sample was CD8+ T cells from PBMCs. The source is a human donor in good health (CMV status not recorded). Some clones in this sample may be carry-over from other donors' samples.

This clonotype was recorded at least ten times. The chain is built from TRBV7-8 and TRBJ2-3; 8 bases are shared with TRBD1. CDR3 size: 14 residues. CDR1 and CDR2 from the germline V gene are SGHVS and FQNEAQ. The trim removed 1 base at V and 5 bases at J, leaving 2 bases unmatched. The CDR3, as DNA: TGTGCCAGCAGCTTAGGGACAGGGATAGATACGCAGTATTTT. Translated, it gives CASSLGTGIDTQYF.

V usage is TRBV7-9 and J usage is TRBJ2-2, with D possibly TRBD2 on 5 matching bases. Germline CDR1 is SEHNR and CDR2 is FQNEAQ (reference sequence). Deletions cut 5 bases from V and 7 bases from J, with 20 bases between. The CDR3 runs to 16 residues. The CDR3: CASSPPKAGSDGELFF. CDR3 DNA: TGTGCCAGCAGCCCTCCCAAGGCGGGCAGCGACGGGGAGCTGTTTTTT.

The chain carries TRBV27 and TRBJ1-2; a possible D gene is TRBD1 (6 bases). The CDR3 has 13 residues. The V gene lost 2 bases and the J gene lost 7 bases, with 11 bases spanning the gap. Germline loops: CDR1 MNHEY, CDR2 SMNVEV (reference sequence). Here the CDR3 DNA reads TGTGCCAGCAGTTTAGGGGGGCCAGGTGGCTACACCTTC. Translated, it gives CASSLGGPGGYTF.